The 12 T cell receptor beta chains in this list originate from one sample, sequenced in a study of CXCR3-negative and CXCR3-positive naive CD8 T cells. Their cognate antigens are unknown. 5' RACE that incorporated UMI labels was used to prepare the TRB cDNA libraries. TCRdb reprocessed the 5' RACE reads, keeping one entry per CDR3 protein, no DNA. This table lists about 120,000 distinct CDR3 sequences. General observations from the study: CXCR3-expressing naive cells carried TRB CDR3s more hydrophobic than those of CXCR3-negative naive cells.

Sequencing was performed on naive CXCR3+ CD8+ T cells from blood. As to subset: CD45RO-CCR7+CD27+CD95- naive CD8+ T cells expressing CXCR3 (TNR3+). Receptors were obtained from a human donor in good health. Some clones in this sample may be carry-over from other donors' samples.

V gene TRBV19 combines with J gene TRBJ2-7. The CDR3 totals 13 residues. Germline lookup yields CDR1 LNHDA and CDR2 SQIVND (reference sequence). The CDR3: CASSIDRGYEQYF.

V is TRBV27 and J is TRBJ1-5. Germline V gives CDR1 MNHEY, CDR2 SMNVEV (reference sequence). This CDR3 spans 16 amino acids. CDR3 protein: CASSLSFWVSNQPQHF.

The V gene is TRBV6-2 or TRBV6-3, the J gene TRBJ1-1. The CDR3 runs to 17 residues. Germline CDR1 is MNHEY and CDR2 is SVGEGT. The CDR3 loop reads CASSGGGAGGFGTEAFF.

This chain links TRBV7-3 with TRBJ2-5; there is no DNA to check the TCRdb D call of TRBD1. Germline lookup yields CDR1 SGHTA and CDR2 FQGTGA. The length of the CDR3 is 15 residues. CDR3 loop: CASSPTGVGGETQYF.

J is TRBJ2-1 and V is TRBV10-2; the D gene TCRdb calls, TRBD1, cannot be checked with no DNA. Germline V CDR1 and CDR2: WSHSY, SAAADI. This CDR3 spans 18 amino acids. This CDR3 is CASSESQAGLSSYNEQFF.

J is TRBJ2-7 and V is TRBV7-9; without DNA, the TCRdb call of TRBD1 cannot be checked. Germline V gene sequence: CDR1 SEHNR, CDR2 FQNEAQ (reference sequence). The length of the CDR3 is 14 residues. CDR3: CASSTGTGAGEQYF.

This sequence joins TRBV12-3 or TRBV12-4 and TRBJ2-7; TCRdb proposes TRBD2, but this gene call is untestable without DNA. The CDR3 totals 16 residues. The CDR3 region is CASSFPCWREDYEQYF.

The V gene is TRBV5-1, the J gene TRBJ2-1; TCRdb gives TRBD1 as the D gene, but with no DNA this cannot be confirmed. CDR1 SGHRS and CDR2 YFSETQ come from the germline V gene. The CDR3 runs 15 residues. The chain's CDR3 is CASSLEPGRYNEQFF.

The CDR3 loop is CASSFSGTDTTMNTEAFF. The V call is TRBV7-9, the J call TRBJ1-1; TCRdb reports TRBD1, a call that lacks DNA to check it against. The CDR3 consists of 18 residues. Germline V gene sequence: CDR1 SEHNR, CDR2 FQNEAQ (reference sequence).

V usage is TRBV28 and J usage is TRBJ2-1; TCRdb selects TRBD2, and the lack of DNA leaves this call unchecked. Germline-derived CDR1 and CDR2 are MDHEN and SYDVKM. CDR3 length: 13 residues. CDR3 protein: CASIGLAGPRWFF.

This CDR3 is CASSYGAETEAFF. This chain connects TRBV6-2 or TRBV6-3 to TRBJ1-1; the TCRdb call, TRBD1, lacks DNA for checking. This CDR3 has 13 amino acids. Germline CDR1 MNHEY, CDR2 SVGEGT.

V and J are TRBV15 and TRBJ2-2; TCRdb proposes TRBD2, but this gene call is untestable without DNA. The CDR3 is made up of 19 amino acids. CDR1 is LNHNV, CDR2 YYDKDF, per germline (reference sequence). This CDR3 is CATSRAPGTSVPNTGELFF.